Below, 22 T cell receptor beta chains from the same sample are listed, as sequenced in a study of chemoradiotherapy in HPV16-positive cancers. Libraries were prepared by immunoSEQ multiplex PCR; TCRdb keeps only in-frame clonotypes and omits some of them. The table lists some 3,000 clones, 92% of them singletons. The material sequenced was tumor tissue, taken from a patient who underwent chemoradiotherapy. Source of these receptors: a human donor with HPV-associated anogenital cancer.

V gene TRBV2 combines with J gene TRBJ1-5; D unresolved. V lost 1 base to trimming and J lost 7 bases, with 11 bases between them. The CDR3 is 14 amino acids. CDR1 and CDR2 from the germline V gene are SNHLY and FYNNEI. CDR3 nucleotide sequence: TGTGCCAGCAGTGAAGACGGGTCTTGGCAGCCCCAGCATTTT. This codes for CASSEDGSWQPQHF. Based on the CDR3 plus reference TRBV2 and TRBJ1-5, the full variable domain is EPEVTQTPSHQVTQMGQEVILRCVPISNHLYFYWYRQILGQKVEFLVSFYNNEISEKSEIFDDQFSVERPDGSNFTLKIRSTKLEDSAMYFCASSEDGSWQPQHFGDGTRLSIL.

This chain connects TRBV6-4 to TRBJ2-2; 7 positions agree with TRBD1. Trimming removed 0 bases from V and 4 bases from J; junction bases left unmatched: 5. Germline lookup yields CDR1 MRHNA and CDR2 SNTAGT. CDR3 size: 16 residues. This CDR3 is CASSDSGKGATGELFF. The CDR3 bases are TGTGCCAGCAGTGACTCCGGGAAGGGGGCCACCGGGGAGCTGTTTTTT.

This clone was observed once. The junction departs from the called germline gene at one end, perhaps through a read error. The genes are TRBV5-8 and TRBJ1-2; maybe TRBD1 (6 bases). The CDR3 extends over 12 amino acids. CDR1 SGHTS and CDR2 YDEGEE come from the germline V gene. The CDR3 DNA sequence: TGTGCTAGCAGTTGGACAGCCTATGGCTACACCTTC. This sequence encodes CASSWTAYGYTF. The full variable domain, completed using reference TRBV5-8 and TRBJ1-2, is EAGVTQSPTHLIKTRGQQATLRCSPISGHTSVYWYQQALGLGLQFLLWYDEGEERNRGNFPPRFSGRQFPNYSSELNVNALELEDSALYLCASSWTAYGYTFGSGTRLTVV.

The rearrangement links TRBV6-1 to TRBJ2-7, with unresolved D. The CDR3 is 14 amino acids. Trimming pared 7 bases from V and 0 bases from J, leaving 13 bases between. Germline V gives CDR1 MNHNS, CDR2 SASEGT. In DNA form, the CDR3 reads TGTGCCAGCACTCCGAGTTGGAGCTCCTACGAGCAGTACTTC. Translated, it gives CASTPSWSSYEQYF.

This chain connects TRBV30 to TRBJ1-6; D possibly corresponds to TRBD1 (6 bases). V gave up 1 base and J gave up 4 bases, with 11 bases separating them. The CDR3 contains 15 residues. CDR1 is GTSNPN, CDR2 SVGIG, per germline (reference sequence). The chain's CDR3 is CAWSGGARYNSPLHF. Here the CDR3 DNA reads TGTGCCTGGAGTGGGGGGGCTCGGTATAATTCACCCCTCCACTTT.

This sequence joins TRBV18 and TRBJ2-5, with D possibly called TRBD1 or TRBD2 (5 bases each). CDR1 KGHSH and CDR2 LQKENI come from the germline V gene. V was clipped by 6 bases and J by 5 bases, with 13 bases between them. The CDR3 extends over 13 amino acids. The CDR3, as DNA: TGTGCCAGCTCGGAGCGCAGGGACGAGACCCAGTACTTC. Translation gives CASSERRDETQYF.

The V gene is TRBV7-3, the J gene TRBJ2-2; the match to TRBD1 covers 10 bases. V shed 6 bases, J shed 3 bases, and the junction held 1 base outside the gene matches. The CDR3 length is 14 residues. Germline V gives CDR1 SGHTA, CDR2 FQGTGA. The CDR3 region is CASRGQGYTGELFF. The CDR3 region has the DNA TGTGCCAGCAGGGGACAGGGGTACACCGGGGAGCTGTTTTTT.

The chain uses TRBV4-3 and TRBJ2-7, with 7 bases identical to TRBD2. V trimming: 0 bases; J trimming: 1 base; junction bases outside the gene matches: 9. CDR3 length: 17 amino acids. Looked up from germline, CDR1 is LGHNA and CDR2 is YSLEER. CDR3 nucleotides: TGCGCCAGCAGCCAAGATCGGGGGGAAGGGTATTCCTACGAGCAGTACTTC. Translation gives CASSQDRGEGYSYEQYF.

J is TRBJ1-3 and V is TRBV18; no reliable D call. Deletions cut 2 bases from V and 0 bases from J, with 11 bases between. Germline V gives CDR1 KGHSH, CDR2 LQKENI. There are 16 residues in the CDR3. The CDR3 sequence is CASSPEGFSSGNTIYF. The DNA of the CDR3 is TGTGCCAGCTCACCAGAGGGTTTCAGCTCTGGAAACACCATATATTTT.

The V and J genes are TRBV28 and TRBJ2-7; maybe TRBD2 (5 bases). This CDR3 spans 16 amino acids. Germline values: CDR1 MDHEN, CDR2 SYDVKM. Deletions cut 6 bases from V and 1 base from J, with 19 bases between. Written as DNA, the CDR3 is TGTGCCAGCAGACGGTCGTCGGGGAAAGGTTCCTACGAGCAGTACGTC. Translated: CASRRSSGKGSYEQYV.

The chain couples TRBV7-2 to TRBJ1-5; D not certain. V lost 1 base and J 5 bases, leaving 9 bases between the germline ends. This CDR3 region has 14 residues. The germline gives CDR1 SGHTA, CDR2 FQGNSA. CDR3 DNA sequence: TGTGCCAGCAGCTTAGGGCAGCAGGATCAGCCCCAGCATTTT. It yields the protein CASSLGQQDQPQHF.

V usage is TRBV5-4 and J usage is TRBJ2-6, with D possibly TRBD1 on 6 matching bases. The CDR3 loop spans 17 amino acids. Germline CDR1 reads SGHNT; CDR2 reads YYREEE (reference sequence). Trimming left V 0 bases short and J 4 bases short, with 14 bases between. CDR3 sequence (DNA): TGTGCCAGCAGCTTGGGGCAGGGGATGTTGGGGGCCAACGTCCTGACTTTC. Its translation is CASSLGQGMLGANVLTF.

V usage is TRBV7-9 and J usage is TRBJ2-3; D is possibly TRBD1 (5 bases). Looked up from germline, CDR1 is SEHNR and CDR2 is FQNEAQ (reference sequence). The ends were cut back, 7 bases at V and 3 bases at J, with 17 bases in the middle. The length of the CDR3 is 15 residues. CDR3 in DNA: TGTGCCAGCACTAACCCCAGGGTCAGTACAGATACGCAGTATTTT. It yields the protein CASTNPRVSTDTQYF.

There are a few counts of this clone. This chain links TRBV6-6 with TRBJ1-2, with unresolved D. The CDR3 has 13 residues. Germline V gives CDR1 MNHNY, CDR2 SVGAGI (reference sequence). The V and J ends lost 7 bases and 7 bases respectively, with 16 bases between them. In DNA form, the CDR3 reads TGTGCCAGCACGGGAACAGAGGGCCCTGGCTACACCTTC. Translating it yields CASTGTEGPGYTF.

The V call is TRBV2, the J call TRBJ1-6; D possibly corresponds to TRBD1 (5 bases). The CDR3 runs to 15 residues. The V end lost 1 base, the J end lost 3 bases, and 7 bases lay between the germline ends. The germline V gene encodes CDR1 SNHLY and CDR2 FYNNEI. Written as DNA, the CDR3 is TGTGCCAGCAGTGAAGGACAGCTCTATAATTCACCCCTCCACTTT. This encodes CASSEGQLYNSPLHF.

This sequence joins TRBV7-7 and TRBJ2-5; the D is unclear. V lost 2 bases, J lost 0 bases, and 4 bases lay in between. CDR1 is SSHAT, CDR2 FNYEAQ, per germline (reference sequence). CDR3 length: 13 residues. CDR3: CASSLNHQETQYF. The CDR3 DNA follows: TGTGCCAGCAGCTTAAACCACCAAGAGACCCAGTACTTC. The variable domain in full, completed from reference TRBV7-7 and TRBJ2-5, reads GAGVSQSPRYKVTKRGQDVTLRCDPISSHATLYWYQQALGQGPEFLTYFNYEAQPDKSGLPSDRFSAERPEGSISTLTIQRTEQRDSAMYRCASSLNHQETQYFGPGTRLLVL.

The rearrangement joins TRBV4-1 to TRBJ1-2, with TRBD1 identical over 8 bases. The J segment lost 5 bases and the V segment lost 4 bases, leaving 3 bases of the junction unmatched. This CDR3 has 13 amino acids. Germline V CDR1 and CDR2: MGHRA, YSYEKL. The CDR3, as DNA: TGCGCCAGCAGCCCCACAGGGGGGTATGGCTACACCTTC. As protein: CASSPTGGYGYTF.

This clone was detected only once. This chain joins TRBV9 and TRBJ2-3; D not certain. Trimming took off 3 bases at V and 4 bases at J, with 9 bases between the two ends. CDR1 is SGDLS and CDR2 is YYNGEE in the germline V gene. This CDR3 has 13 amino acids. CDR3 nucleotides: TGTGCCAGCAGCGGGATTTCCGCAGATACGCAGTATTTT. It yields the protein CASSGISADTQYF.

The J gene is TRBJ1-5, the V gene TRBV4-1, with a possible D match to TRBD1 (6 bases). This CDR3 is built from 15 residues. V shed 4 bases and J shed 4 bases, with 14 bases lying between them. CDR1 and CDR2 (germline): MGHRA, YSYEKL. The CDR3 DNA is TGCGCCAGCAGCCCAGGGGATCTAGCAAATCAGCCCCAGCATTTT. It is translated as CASSPGDLANQPQHF.

The chain uses TRBV7-9 and TRBJ2-5; no firm D call. This CDR3 contains 12 residues. V lost 0 bases, J lost 4 bases, and 3 bases lay in between. Germline values: CDR1 SEHNR, CDR2 FQNEAQ (reference sequence). Written as DNA, the CDR3 is TGTGCCAGCAGCTTAGCGCGAGAGACCCAGTACTTC. It encodes CASSLARETQYF.

The CDR3 region is CAISELASGGFTGELFF. CDR3 nucleotide sequence: TGTGCCATCAGTGAGTTGGCAAGCGGGGGGTTTACCGGGGAGCTGTTTTTT. The rearrangement joins TRBV10-3 to TRBJ2-2; 9 nucleotides align to TRBD2. Losses at the gene ends were 1 base for V and 5 bases for J; bases not matched to a gene: 8. In germline, CDR1 is ENHRY, CDR2 SYGVKD. The CDR3 consists of 17 residues.

The J gene is TRBJ2-3, the V gene TRBV6-5; D not resolved. The CDR3 extends over 15 amino acids. Trimming cost V 6 bases and J 1 base, with 14 bases left between them. Germline CDR1 is MNHEY and CDR2 is SVGAGI. The CDR3 region is CASSRSTSRTDTQYF. The CDR3 coding sequence is TGTGCCAGCAGCCGCTCTACCTCCCGCACAGATACGCAGTATTTT.